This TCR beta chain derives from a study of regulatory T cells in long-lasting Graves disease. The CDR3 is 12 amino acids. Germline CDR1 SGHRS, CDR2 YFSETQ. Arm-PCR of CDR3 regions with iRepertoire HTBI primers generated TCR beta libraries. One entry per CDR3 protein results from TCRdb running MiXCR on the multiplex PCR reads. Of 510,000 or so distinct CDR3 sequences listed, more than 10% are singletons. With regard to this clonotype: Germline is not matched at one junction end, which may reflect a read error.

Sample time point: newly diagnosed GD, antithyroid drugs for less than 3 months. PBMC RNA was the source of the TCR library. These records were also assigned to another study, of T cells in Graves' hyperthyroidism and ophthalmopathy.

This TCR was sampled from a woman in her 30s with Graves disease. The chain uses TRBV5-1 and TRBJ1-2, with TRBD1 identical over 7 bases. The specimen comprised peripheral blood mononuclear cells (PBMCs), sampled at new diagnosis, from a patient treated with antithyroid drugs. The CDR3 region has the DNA TGCACCAGCAGCCGCAGGGGGGACGGCTACACCTTC. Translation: CTSSRRGDGYTF.